The 14 T cell receptor beta chains below were found in one sample sequenced in a study of blood T cell repertoires in COVID-19. Generated by immunoSEQ multiplex PCR, the TCRdb table keeps only in-frame clones and is missing some. The table includes about 44,000 clones, approximately 88% detected once. Sequenced input: peripheral blood. These receptors came from a woman aged 40 to 49 with acute or convalescent COVID-19.

CDR3 in DNA: TGTGCCAGCAGCGCGACTGTAGCGGCCCTCTACAATGAGCAGTTCTTC. It is translated as CASSATVAALYNEQFF. The V and J genes are TRBV6-4 and TRBJ2-1; D perhaps matches TRBD2 (6 bases). Germline V gene lookup returns CDR1 MRHNA and CDR2 SNTAGT. V was pared by 6 bases and J by 3 bases, with 18 bases between. The CDR3 extends over 16 amino acids.

The chain joins TRBV6-5 to TRBJ1-5, with a weak D call TRBD1 (5 bases). V was shortened by 0 bases and J by 11 bases, with 20 bases between the two germline ends. The CDR3 spans 16 residues. Germline V gene data show CDR1 as MNHEY and CDR2 as SVGAGI. CDR3 residues: CASSYSNSVGRGAQHF. CDR3 bases: TGTGCCAGCAGTTACTCCAATAGCGTGGGGCGGGGGGCCCAGCATTTT.

The chain is built from TRBV15 and TRBJ1-2; maybe TRBD1 (5 bases). The CDR3 spans 15 residues. V shed 0 bases and J shed 5 bases, with 13 bases lying between them. Germline assignment: CDR1 LNHNV and CDR2 YYDKDF (reference sequence). DNA of the CDR3: TGTGCCACCAGCAGAGAACGATCAGGGCGGTATGGCTACACCTTC. Translating it yields CATSRERSGRYGYTF.

The V and J genes are TRBV7-9 and TRBJ1-4; no definite D call. Germline values: CDR1 SEHNR, CDR2 FQNEAQ (reference sequence). The CDR3 has 15 residues. V lost 0 bases and J 1 base, leaving 6 bases between the germline ends. CDR3 in amino acids: CASSLAVGTNEKLFF. The CDR3 nucleotides read TGTGCCAGCAGCTTAGCCGTCGGAACTAATGAAAAACTGTTTTTT.

The V gene is TRBV18, the J gene TRBJ2-1; 7 bases match TRBD1. Germline CDR1 reads KGHSH; CDR2 reads LQKENI. The CDR3 covers 16 residues. After removal of 4 bases from V and 0 bases from J, the junction contained 6 bases not matched to a gene. The DNA for the CDR3 is TGTGCCAGCTCACTCATAGGGGGCAGCTCCTACAATGAGCAGTTCTTC. The encoded protein is CASSLIGGSSYNEQFF.

This sequence joins TRBV5-4 and TRBJ1-1; D is ambiguous. The V gene lost 2 bases and the J gene lost 8 bases, with 13 bases spanning the gap. The CDR3 is 13 residues long. Germline CDR1 and CDR2: SGHNT and YYREEE (reference sequence). CDR3 bases: TGTGCCAGCAGCTTTCCACATGTACCCGAAGCTTTCTTT. It specifies CASSFPHVPEAFF.

Here the CDR3 DNA reads TGTGCCAGCAGCTTAGATGGGACTAGCGGGTACGATACGCAGTATTTT. As protein: CASSLDGTSGYDTQYF. The V and J genes are TRBV11-2 and TRBJ2-3, with 12 positions matching TRBD2. Trimming cost V 0 bases and J 6 bases; bases outside gene matches: 4. The CDR3 runs to 16 residues. In germline, CDR1 is SGHAT, CDR2 FQNNGV.

V and J are TRBV19 and TRBJ1-5; 7 nucleotides line up with TRBD1. V shed 0 bases, J shed 7 bases, and the junction held 6 bases outside the gene matches. Per the germline V gene, CDR1 is LNHDA and CDR2 is SQIVND (reference sequence). This CDR3 is 15 amino acids long. In nucleotides, the CDR3 is TGTGCCAGTAGTATAGATGGACAGGACGGACAGCCCCAGCATTTT. Protein product: CASSIDGQDGQPQHF.

The chain links TRBV11-2 to TRBJ1-2, with TRBD1 identical over 11 bases. Germline CDR1 reads SGHAT; CDR2 reads FQNNGV. This CDR3 has 17 residues. The V gene end was trimmed by 8 bases and the J gene end by 4 bases; junction bases not matched to a gene: 15. As DNA, the CDR3 is TGTGCCAGCCGCGGGGGGACAGGGGGATCTTTGGTCTATGGCTACACCTTC. Its translation is CASRGGTGGSLVYGYTF.

This chain links TRBV3-1 (or the pseudogene TRBV3-2) with TRBJ2-1, with unresolved D. The germline gives CDR1 LGHDT, CDR2 YNNKEL (reference sequence). Trimming shortened V by 0 bases and J by 0 bases, and 9 bases separated the two germline ends. The CDR3 consists of 16 residues. This CDR3 reads CASSQERRSSYNEQFF. For the CDR3, the DNA is TGTGCCAGCAGCCAAGAAAGGAGATCCTCCTACAATGAGCAGTTCTTC.

The rearrangement links TRBV10-1 to TRBJ2-1; 11 bases fit TRBD2. The CDR3 runs to 16 residues. V lost 3 bases, J lost 8 bases, and 9 bases stayed unmatched. CDR1 and CDR2 from the germline V gene are WNHNN and SYGVQD (reference sequence). DNA for the CDR3: TGCGCCAGCAGTGATGTAGCGGGAGGGCCGAAGGATGAGCAGTTCTTC. It codes for CASSDVAGGPKDEQFF.

This clone has a single count. The chain has TRBV7-2 and TRBJ2-7; D call uncertain. The ends were cut back, 1 base at V and 0 bases at J, with 7 bases in the middle. Germline CDR1 and CDR2: SGHTA and FQGNSA. The CDR3 covers 14 residues. DNA for the CDR3: TGTGCCAGCAGCTTAGACTTAAACTCCTACGAGCAGTACTTC. This encodes CASSLDLNSYEQYF.

The V gene is TRBV4-2, the J gene TRBJ2-5; 8 bases are shared with TRBD2. Germline values: CDR1 LGHNA, CDR2 YNFKEQ. The CDR3 is 17 residues long. The trim removed 4 bases at V and 2 bases at J, leaving 12 bases unmatched. This CDR3 is CASSPGGSGAGQETQYF. The CDR3 DNA is TGTGCCAGCAGCCCGGGGGGGTCAGGGGCGGGACAAGAGACCCAGTACTTC.

The chain carries TRBV5-1 and TRBJ2-2; 10 nucleotides line up with TRBD2. V dropped 3 bases and J dropped 4; count of bases not matched to a gene: 3. CDR3 length: 15 residues. CDR1 is SGHRS and CDR2 is YFSETQ in the germline V gene. The CDR3 protein is CASSSIAGGTGELFF. For the CDR3, the DNA is TGCGCCAGCAGCTCTATAGCGGGAGGCACCGGGGAGCTGTTTTTT.